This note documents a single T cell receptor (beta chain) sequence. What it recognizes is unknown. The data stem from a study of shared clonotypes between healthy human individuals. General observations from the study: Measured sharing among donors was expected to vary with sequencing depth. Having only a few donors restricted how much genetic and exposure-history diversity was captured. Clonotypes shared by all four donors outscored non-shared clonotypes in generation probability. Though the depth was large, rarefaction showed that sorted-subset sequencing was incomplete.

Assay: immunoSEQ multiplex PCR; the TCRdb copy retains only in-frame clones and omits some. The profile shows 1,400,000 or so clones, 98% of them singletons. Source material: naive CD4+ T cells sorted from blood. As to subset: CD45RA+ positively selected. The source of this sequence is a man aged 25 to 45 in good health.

CDR3 nucleotide sequence: TGCGCCAGCAGCAACTCCCCTTCGGGAGTGGAGACCCAGTACTTC. Amino acid sequence: CASSNSPSGVETQYF. The rearrangement uses TRBV4-3 and TRBJ2-5; D possibly corresponds to TRBD2 (6 bases). Germline values: CDR1 LGHNA, CDR2 YSLEER. The CDR3 has 15 residues. V lost 5 bases and J lost 5, with 18 bases in between.